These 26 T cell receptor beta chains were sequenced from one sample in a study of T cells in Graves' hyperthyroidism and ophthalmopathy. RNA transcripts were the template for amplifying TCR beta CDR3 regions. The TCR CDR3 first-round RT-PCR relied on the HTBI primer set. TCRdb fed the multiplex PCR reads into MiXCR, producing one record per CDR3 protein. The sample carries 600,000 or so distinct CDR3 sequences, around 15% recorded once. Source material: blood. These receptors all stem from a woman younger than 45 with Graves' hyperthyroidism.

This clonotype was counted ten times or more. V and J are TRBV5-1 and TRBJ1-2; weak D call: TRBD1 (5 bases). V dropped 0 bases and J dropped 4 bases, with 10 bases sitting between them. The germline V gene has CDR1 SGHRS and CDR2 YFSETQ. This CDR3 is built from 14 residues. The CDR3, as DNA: TGCGCCAGCAGCTTGGAAGCGGGACGCTATGGCTACACCTTC. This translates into CASSLEAGRYGYTF.

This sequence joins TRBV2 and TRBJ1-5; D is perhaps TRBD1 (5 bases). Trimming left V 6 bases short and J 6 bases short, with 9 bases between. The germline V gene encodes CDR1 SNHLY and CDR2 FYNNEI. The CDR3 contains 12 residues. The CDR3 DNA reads TGTGCCAGCAGGGGGGAGGGTCAGCCCCAGCATTTT. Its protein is CASRGEGQPQHF.

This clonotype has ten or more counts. CDR3 sequence reads: CASSEIGGTYNEQFF. CDR3 in DNA: TGTGCCAGCAGTGAGATCGGGGGAACTTACAATGAGCAGTTCTTC. The chain employs TRBV2 and TRBJ2-1; D perhaps matches TRBD2 (6 bases). Germline V gene lookup returns CDR1 SNHLY and CDR2 FYNNEI. CDR3 length: 15 residues. V lost 3 bases and J 4 bases, leaving 13 bases between the germline ends.

CDR3 amino acids: CASSYGGTGDQPQHF. The CDR3 DNA reads TGTGCCAGCAGCTACGGGGGGACAGGGGATCAGCCCCAGCATTTT. The genes are TRBV28 and TRBJ1-5; 10 bases are a match to TRBD1. The CDR3 loop spans 15 amino acids. V lost 6 bases, J lost 5 bases, and 7 bases stayed unmatched. CDR1 is MDHEN and CDR2 is SYDVKM in the germline V gene.

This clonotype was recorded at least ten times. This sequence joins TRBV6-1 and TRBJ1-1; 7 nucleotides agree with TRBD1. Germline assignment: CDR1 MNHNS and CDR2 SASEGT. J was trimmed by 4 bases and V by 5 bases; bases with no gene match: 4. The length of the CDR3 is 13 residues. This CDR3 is CASSSGGATEAFF. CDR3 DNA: TGTGCCAGCAGTTCAGGGGGGGCCACTGAAGCTTTCTTT.

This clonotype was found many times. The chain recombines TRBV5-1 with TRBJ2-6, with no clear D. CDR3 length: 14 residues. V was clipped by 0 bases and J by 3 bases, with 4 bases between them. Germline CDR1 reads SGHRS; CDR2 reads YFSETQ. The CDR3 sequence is CASSLGIGANVLTF. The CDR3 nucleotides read TGCGCCAGCAGCTTGGGTATTGGGGCCAACGTCCTGACTTTC. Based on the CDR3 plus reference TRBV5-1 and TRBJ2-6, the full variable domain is KAGVTQTPRYLIKTRGQQVTLSCSPISGHRSVSWYQQTPGQGLQFLFEYFSETQRNKGNFPGRFSGRQFSNSRSEMNVSTLELGDSALYLCASSLGIGANVLTFGAGSRLTVL.

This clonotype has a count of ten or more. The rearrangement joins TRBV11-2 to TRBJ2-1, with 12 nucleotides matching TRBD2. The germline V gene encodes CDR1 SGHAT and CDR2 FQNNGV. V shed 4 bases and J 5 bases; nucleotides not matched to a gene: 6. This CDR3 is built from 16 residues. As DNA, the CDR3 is TGTGCCAGCAGCTCCTACGGACTAGCGGGGCACAATGAGCAGTTCTTC. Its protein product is CASSSYGLAGHNEQFF.

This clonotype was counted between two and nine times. CDR3 sequence (DNA): TGTGCCAGCAGCGCGAGAGCCGGGGGCTCCTACAATGAGCAGTTCTTC. This codes for CASSARAGGSYNEQFF. This chain joins TRBV5-6 and TRBJ2-1; D might be TRBD2 (6 bases). The CDR3 contains 16 residues. From germline, CDR1 is SGHDT and CDR2 YYEEEE. The V gene lost 4 bases and the J gene lost 0 bases, with 14 bases spanning the gap.

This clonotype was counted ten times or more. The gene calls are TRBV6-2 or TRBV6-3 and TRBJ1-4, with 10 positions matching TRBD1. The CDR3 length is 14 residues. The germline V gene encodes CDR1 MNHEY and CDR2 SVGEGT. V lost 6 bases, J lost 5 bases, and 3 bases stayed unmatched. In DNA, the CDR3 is TGTGCCAGCAGACCGGGACAGGGGAATGAAAAACTGTTTTTT. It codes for CASRPGQGNEKLFF.

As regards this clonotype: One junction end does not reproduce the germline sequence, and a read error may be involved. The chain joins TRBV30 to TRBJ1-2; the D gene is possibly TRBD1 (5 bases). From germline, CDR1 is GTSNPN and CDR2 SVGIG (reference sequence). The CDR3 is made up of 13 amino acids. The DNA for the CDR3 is TGTGTCTGGAGTGTACGCAGGGAATCGACCTACACCTTC. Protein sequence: CVWSVRRESTYTF.

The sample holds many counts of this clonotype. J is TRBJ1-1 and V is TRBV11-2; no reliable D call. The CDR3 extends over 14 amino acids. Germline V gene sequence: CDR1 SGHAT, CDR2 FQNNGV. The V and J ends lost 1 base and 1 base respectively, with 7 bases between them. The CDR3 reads CASSLGFKNTEAFF. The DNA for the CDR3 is TGTGCCAGCAGCTTAGGGTTCAAGAACACTGAAGCTTTCTTT.

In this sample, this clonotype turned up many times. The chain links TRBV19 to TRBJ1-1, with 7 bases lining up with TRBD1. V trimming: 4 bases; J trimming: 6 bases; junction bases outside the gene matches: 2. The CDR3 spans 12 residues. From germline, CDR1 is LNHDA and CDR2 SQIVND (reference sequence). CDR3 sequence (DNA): TGTGCCAGTAGTACCCAGGGGGCTGAAGCTTTCTTT. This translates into CASSTQGAEAFF. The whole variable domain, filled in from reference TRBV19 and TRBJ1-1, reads DGGITQSPKYLFRKEGQNVTLSCEQNLNHDAMYWYRQDPGQGLRLIYYSQIVNDFQKGDIAEGYSVSREKKESFPLTVTSAQKNPTAFYLCASSTQGAEAFFGQGTRLTVV.

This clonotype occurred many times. CDR3 nucleotides: TGCAGTGCTAGAGACTGGGGTAGAGGCGCAGATACGCAGTATTTT. Translated, it gives CSARDWGRGADTQYF. This chain links TRBV20-1 with TRBJ2-3; D is unresolved. V was shortened by 0 bases and J by 4 bases, with 14 bases between the two germline ends. The CDR3 covers 15 residues. The germline gives CDR1 DFQATT, CDR2 SNEGSKA (reference sequence).

The CDR3 loop is CASSLAGQGKNIQYF. In nucleotides, the CDR3 is TGTGCCAGCAGCTTGGCTGGACAGGGCAAAAACATTCAGTACTTC. J is TRBJ2-4 and V is TRBV5-6; TRBD1 matches 8 bases. Germline trimming cut 0 bases from V and 3 bases from J; bases unmatched to any gene: 2. This CDR3 comprises 15 residues. Germline V gene data show CDR1 as SGHDT and CDR2 as YYEEEE.

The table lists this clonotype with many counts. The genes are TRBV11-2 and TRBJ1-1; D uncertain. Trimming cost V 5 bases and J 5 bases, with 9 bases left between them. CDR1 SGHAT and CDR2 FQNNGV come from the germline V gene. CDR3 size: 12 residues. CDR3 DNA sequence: TGTGCCAGCAGCAGAGGATGGACTGAAGCTTTCTTT. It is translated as CASSRGWTEAFF.

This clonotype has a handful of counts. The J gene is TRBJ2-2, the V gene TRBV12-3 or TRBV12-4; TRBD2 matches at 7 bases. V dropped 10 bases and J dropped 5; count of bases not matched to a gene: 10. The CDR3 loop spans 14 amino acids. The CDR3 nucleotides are TGTGCCACCCTCCCGGCGGGAGAAACCGGGGAGCTGTTTTTT. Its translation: CATLPAGETGELFF.

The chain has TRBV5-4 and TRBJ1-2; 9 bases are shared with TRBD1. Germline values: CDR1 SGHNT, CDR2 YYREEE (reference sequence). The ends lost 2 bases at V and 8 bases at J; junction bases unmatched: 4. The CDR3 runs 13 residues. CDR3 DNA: TGTGCCAGCAGCTTACAGGGGGCCGGCGGCTACACCTTC. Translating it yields CASSLQGAGGYTF.

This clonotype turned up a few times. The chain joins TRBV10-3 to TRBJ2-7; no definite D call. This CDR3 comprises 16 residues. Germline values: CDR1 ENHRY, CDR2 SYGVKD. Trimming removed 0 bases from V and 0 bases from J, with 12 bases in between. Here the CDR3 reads CAISESNLRSSYEQYF. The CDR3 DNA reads TGTGCCATCAGTGAGTCGAATTTAAGGAGCTCCTACGAGCAGTACTTC.

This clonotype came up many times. Written as DNA, the CDR3 is TGTGCCAGCAGTTACGGCACCGGCGGGAGGGCCTACAATGAGCAGTTCTTC. Amino acid sequence: CASSYGTGGRAYNEQFF. The rearrangement uses TRBV6-5 and TRBJ2-1; 9 bases agree with TRBD2. Germline lookup yields CDR1 MNHEY and CDR2 SVGAGI. With 2 bases clipped from V and 2 bases from J, the junction kept 7 bases outside the gene matches. The CDR3 has 17 amino acids.

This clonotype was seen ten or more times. CDR3 protein: CASSLLARSLGYTF. In DNA form, the CDR3 reads TGTGCCAGCAGTTTGTTGGCAAGATCCTTGGGCTACACCTTC. The chain uses TRBV28 and TRBJ1-2; D call uncertain. Trimming left V 3 bases short and J 8 bases short, with 16 bases between. Germline CDR1 is MDHEN and CDR2 is SYDVKM. This CDR3 comprises 14 residues.

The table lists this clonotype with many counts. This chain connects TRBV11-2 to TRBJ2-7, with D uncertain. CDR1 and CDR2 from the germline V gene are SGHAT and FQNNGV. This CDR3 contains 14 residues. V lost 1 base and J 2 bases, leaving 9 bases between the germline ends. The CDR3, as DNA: TGTGCCAGCAGCTTAGCGGTCGGTGCCTACGAGCAGTACTTC. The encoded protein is CASSLAVGAYEQYF.

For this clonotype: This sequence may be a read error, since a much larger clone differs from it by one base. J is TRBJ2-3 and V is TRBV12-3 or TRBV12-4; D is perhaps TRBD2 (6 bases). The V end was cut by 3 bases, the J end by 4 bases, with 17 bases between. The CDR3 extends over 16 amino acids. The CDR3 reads CASSFSLAAKSDTQYF. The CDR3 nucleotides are TGTGCCAGCAGTTTCTCACTAGCAGCCAAGTCAGATACGCAGTATTTT.

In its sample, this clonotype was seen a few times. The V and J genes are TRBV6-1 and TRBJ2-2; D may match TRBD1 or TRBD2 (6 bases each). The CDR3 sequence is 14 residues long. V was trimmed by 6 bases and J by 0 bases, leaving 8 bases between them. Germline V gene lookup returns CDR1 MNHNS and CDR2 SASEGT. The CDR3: CASRGGANTGELFF. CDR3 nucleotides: TGTGCCAGCAGGGGGGGCGCGAACACCGGGGAGCTGTTTTTT.

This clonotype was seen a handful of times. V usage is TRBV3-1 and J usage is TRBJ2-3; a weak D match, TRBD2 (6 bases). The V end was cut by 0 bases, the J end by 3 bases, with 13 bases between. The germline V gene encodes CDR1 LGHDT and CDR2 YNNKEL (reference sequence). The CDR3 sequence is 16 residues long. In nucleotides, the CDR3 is TGTGCCAGCAGCCAAGATGGGGGACTCCAAACAGATACGCAGTATTTT. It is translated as CASSQDGGLQTDTQYF.

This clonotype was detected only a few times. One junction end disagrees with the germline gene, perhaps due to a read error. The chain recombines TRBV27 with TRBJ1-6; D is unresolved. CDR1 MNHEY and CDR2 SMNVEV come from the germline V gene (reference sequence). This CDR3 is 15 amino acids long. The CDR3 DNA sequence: TGTGTCAGCAGCCGGAGGGCCGATCCGGACTCACCCCTCCACTTT. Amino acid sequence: CVSSRRADPDSPLHF.

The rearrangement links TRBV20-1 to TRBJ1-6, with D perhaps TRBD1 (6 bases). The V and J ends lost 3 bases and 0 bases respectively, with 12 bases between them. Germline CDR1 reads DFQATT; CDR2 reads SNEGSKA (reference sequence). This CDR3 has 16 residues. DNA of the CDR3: TGCAGTGCTAGTGAACAGGGCAGCTCCTATAATTCACCCCTCCACTTT. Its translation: CSASEQGSSYNSPLHF.